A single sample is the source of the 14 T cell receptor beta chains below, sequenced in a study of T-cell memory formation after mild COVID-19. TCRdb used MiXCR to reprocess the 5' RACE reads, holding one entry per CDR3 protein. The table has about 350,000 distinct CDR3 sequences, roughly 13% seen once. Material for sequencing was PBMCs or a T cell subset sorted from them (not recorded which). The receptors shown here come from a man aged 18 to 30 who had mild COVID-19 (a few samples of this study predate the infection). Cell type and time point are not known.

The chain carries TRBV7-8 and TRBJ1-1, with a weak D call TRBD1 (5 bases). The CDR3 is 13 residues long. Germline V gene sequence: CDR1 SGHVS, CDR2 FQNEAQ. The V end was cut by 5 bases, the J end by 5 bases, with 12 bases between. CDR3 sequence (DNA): TGTGCCAGCAGCGTGGGGGTTTTAACTGAAGCTTTCTTT. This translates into CASSVGVLTEAFF.

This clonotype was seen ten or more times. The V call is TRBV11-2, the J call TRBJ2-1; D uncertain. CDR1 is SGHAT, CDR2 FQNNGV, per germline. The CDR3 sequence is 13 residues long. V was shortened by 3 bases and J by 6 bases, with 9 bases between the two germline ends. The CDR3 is CASSFGRSNEQFF. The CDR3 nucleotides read TGTGCCAGCAGCTTTGGTAGATCCAATGAGCAGTTCTTC. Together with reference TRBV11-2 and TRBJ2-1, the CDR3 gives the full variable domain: EAGVAQSPRYKIIEKRQSVAFWCNPISGHATLYWYQQILGQGPKLLIQFQNNGVVDDSQLPKDRFSAERLKGVDSTLKIQPAKLEDSAVYLCASSFGRSNEQFFGPGTRLTVL.

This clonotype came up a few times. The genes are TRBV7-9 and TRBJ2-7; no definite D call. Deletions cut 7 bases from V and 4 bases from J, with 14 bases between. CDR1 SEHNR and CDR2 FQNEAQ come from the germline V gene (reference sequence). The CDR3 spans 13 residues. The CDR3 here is CASTQSGPYEQYF. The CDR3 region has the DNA TGTGCCAGCACCCAATCCGGGCCTTACGAGCAGTACTTC.

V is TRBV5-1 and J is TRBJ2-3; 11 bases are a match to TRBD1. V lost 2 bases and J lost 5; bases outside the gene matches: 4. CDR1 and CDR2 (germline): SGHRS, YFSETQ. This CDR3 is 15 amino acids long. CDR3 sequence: CASSFRTGGEDTQYF. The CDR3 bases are TGCGCCAGCAGCTTCCGGACAGGGGGCGAAGATACGCAGTATTTT.

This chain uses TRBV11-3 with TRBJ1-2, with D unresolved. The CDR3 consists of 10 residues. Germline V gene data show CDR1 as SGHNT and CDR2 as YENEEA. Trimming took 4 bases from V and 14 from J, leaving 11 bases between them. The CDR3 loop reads CASSSPLGTF. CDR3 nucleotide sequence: TGTGCCAGCAGCTCCCCACTAGGTACCTTC.

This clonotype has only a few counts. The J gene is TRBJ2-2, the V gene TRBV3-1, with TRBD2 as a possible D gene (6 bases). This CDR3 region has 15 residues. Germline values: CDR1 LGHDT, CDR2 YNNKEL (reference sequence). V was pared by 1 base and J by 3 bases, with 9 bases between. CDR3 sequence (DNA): TGTGCCAGCAGCCAAGGCGGGGCCGACACCGGGGAGCTGTTTTTT. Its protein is CASSQGGADTGELFF. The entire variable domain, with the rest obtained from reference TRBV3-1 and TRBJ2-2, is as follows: DTAVSQTPKYLVTQMGNDKSIKCEQNLGHDTMYWYKQDSKKFLKIMFSYNNKELIINETVPNRFSPKSPDKAHLNLHINSLELGDSAVYFCASSQGGADTGELFFGEGSRLTVL.

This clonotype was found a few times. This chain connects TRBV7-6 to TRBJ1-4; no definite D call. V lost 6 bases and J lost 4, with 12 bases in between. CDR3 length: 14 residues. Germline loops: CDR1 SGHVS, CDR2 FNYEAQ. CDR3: CASSEGSNNEKLFF. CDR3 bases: TGTGCCAGCAGTGAAGGGAGCAATAATGAAAAACTGTTTTTT.

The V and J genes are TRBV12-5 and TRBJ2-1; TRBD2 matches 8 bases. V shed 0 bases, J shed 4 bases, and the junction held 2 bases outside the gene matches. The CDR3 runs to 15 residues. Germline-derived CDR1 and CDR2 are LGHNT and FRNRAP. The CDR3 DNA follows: TGTGCTAGTGGTTTGGTAGTAGCGGGGTACAATGAGCAGTTCTTC. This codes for CASGLVVAGYNEQFF.

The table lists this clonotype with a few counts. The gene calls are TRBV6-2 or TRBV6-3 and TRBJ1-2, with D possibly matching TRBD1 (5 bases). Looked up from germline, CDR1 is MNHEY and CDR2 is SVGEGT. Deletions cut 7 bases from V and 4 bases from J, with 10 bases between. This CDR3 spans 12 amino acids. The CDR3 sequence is CASTTGVYGYTF. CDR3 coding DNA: TGTGCCAGCACTACAGGAGTCTATGGCTACACCTTC.

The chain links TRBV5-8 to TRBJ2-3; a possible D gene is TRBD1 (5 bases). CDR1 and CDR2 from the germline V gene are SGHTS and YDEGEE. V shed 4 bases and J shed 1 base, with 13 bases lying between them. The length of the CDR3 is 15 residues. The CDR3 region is CASSNGAGRTDTQYF. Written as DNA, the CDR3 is TGTGCCAGCAGCAATGGGGCAGGGCGCACAGATACGCAGTATTTT.

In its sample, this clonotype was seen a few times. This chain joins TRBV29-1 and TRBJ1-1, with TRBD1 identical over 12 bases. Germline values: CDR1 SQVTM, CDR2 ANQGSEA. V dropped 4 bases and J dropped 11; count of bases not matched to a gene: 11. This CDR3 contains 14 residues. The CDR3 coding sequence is TGCAGCGTTGTCGGAGGGACAGGGGGCCGGTGGGCTTTCTTT. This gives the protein CSVVGGTGGRWAFF.

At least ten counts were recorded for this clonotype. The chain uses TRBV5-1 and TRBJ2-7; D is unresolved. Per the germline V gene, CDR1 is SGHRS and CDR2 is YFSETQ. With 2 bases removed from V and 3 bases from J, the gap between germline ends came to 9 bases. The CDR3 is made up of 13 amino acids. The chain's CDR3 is CASSLSQNYEQYF. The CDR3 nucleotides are TGCGCCAGCAGCTTATCACAGAACTACGAGCAGTACTTC.

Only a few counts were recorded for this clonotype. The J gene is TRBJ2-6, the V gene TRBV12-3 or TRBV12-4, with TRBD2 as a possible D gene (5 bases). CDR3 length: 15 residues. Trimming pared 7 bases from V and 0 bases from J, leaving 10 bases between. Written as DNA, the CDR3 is TGTGCCAGCACCCTTGGACTCTCTGGGGCCAACGTCCTGACTTTC. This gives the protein CASTLGLSGANVLTF.

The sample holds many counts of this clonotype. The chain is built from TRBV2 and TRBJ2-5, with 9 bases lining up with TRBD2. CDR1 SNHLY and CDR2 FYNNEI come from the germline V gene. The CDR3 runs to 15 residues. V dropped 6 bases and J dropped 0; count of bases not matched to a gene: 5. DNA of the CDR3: TGTGCCAGCAGAGGGACTAGCAGAGACCAAGAGACCCAGTACTTC. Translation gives CASRGTSRDQETQYF.